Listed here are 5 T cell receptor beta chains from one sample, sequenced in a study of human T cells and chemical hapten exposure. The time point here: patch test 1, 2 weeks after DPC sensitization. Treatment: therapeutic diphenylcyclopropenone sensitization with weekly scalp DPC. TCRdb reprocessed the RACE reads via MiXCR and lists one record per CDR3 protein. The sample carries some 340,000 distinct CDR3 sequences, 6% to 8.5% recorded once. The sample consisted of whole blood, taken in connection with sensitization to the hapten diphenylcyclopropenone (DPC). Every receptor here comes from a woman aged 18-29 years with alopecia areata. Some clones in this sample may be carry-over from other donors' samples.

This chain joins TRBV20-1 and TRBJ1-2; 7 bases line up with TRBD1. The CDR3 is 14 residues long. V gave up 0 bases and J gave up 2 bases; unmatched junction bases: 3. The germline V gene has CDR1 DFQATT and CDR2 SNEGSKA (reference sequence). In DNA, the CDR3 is TGCAGTGCTAGAGAGGGGACAGACAACTATGGCTACACCTTC. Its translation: CSAREGTDNYGYTF.

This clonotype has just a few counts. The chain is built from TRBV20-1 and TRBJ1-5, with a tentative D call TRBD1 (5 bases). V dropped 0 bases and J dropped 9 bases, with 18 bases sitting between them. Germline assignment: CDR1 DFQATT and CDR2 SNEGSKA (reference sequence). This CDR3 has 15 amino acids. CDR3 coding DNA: TGCAGTGCTAGAGATAGCGGGGGTGACTCACTGCCCCAGCATTTT. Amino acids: CSARDSGGDSLPQHF.

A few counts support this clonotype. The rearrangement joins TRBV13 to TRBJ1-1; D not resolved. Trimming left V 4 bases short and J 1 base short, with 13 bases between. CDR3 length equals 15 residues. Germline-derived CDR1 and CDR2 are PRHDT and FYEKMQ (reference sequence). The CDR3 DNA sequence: TGTGCCAGCAGCTCCCCCGACCAGGCGAACACTGAAGCTTTCTTT. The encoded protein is CASSSPDQANTEAFF.

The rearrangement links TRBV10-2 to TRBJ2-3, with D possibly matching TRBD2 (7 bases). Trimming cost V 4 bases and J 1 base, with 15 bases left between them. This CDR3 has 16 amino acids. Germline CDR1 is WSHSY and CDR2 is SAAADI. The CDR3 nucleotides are TGCGCCAGCAGTGCACGGGGGGCCCCTCGCACAGATACGCAGTATTTT. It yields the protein CASSARGAPRTDTQYF.

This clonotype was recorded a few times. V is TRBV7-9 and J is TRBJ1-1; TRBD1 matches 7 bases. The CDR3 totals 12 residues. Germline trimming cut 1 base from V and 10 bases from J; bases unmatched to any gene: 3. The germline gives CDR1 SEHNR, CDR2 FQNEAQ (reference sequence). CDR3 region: CASSLVTGRAFF. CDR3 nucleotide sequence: TGTGCCAGCAGCTTAGTGACAGGGAGAGCTTTCTTT.